Included here is one TCR beta chain sequence, with context. Its antigen is unknown. No base quality information exists; no much larger clone differs at one position. The protocol used for the library was PCR. TCRdb records NextSeq 500 as the sequencer. Preparation of bulk TCR libraries followed a previously described approach, with the TCR primers listed in Table S5. Total RNA was purified with the Qiagen AllPrep DNA/RNA kit. Before analysis, reads from multiple sequencing runs of one library were combined. Turning to the authors' computational methods: Only reads with exact TCR constant sequence were kept, trimmed to 150 nt, and grouped by their 12-nt molecular barcodes. Reads within each barcode group were sub-clustered using a 15% Levenshtein threshold, and quality-weighted consensus sequences were constructed for each RNA molecule. Non-functional sequences were discarded, and so were lower-count sequences lying one edit away from another sequence. Based on fitting two negative binomial distributions, any barcode sub-cluster with under 20% of the maximum read count was discarded. The public reads were reprocessed in TCRdb via fastp at Q25 and MiXCR, keeping in-frame beta chains. One record per CDR3 amino acid sequence lists the most common genes and DNA. These V and J calls are TCRdb output, not the study's own analysis. For this sample the table gives 80,000 to 130,000 distinct CDR3 sequences, of which over 30% were detected only once. The ten biggest clones cover 4% to 5% of the sample.

The data derive from a study of molecular identifiers for immune sequencing clone quantification (dated by TCRdb to between 2017 and 2018). At the level of the whole study: For a replicate experiment, RNA from roughly 18,000 or 92,000 naive CD8 T cells was divided into five aliquots, and four of the five aliquots were sequenced. CD8 T cells were used in a methods study to benchmark molecular-identifier clustering-based TCR repertoire sequencing (MIDCIRS) and TCR RNA copy counting.

The paper's findings and limits, for the study overall: Even against a background of around 950,000 naive CD8 T cells, spiked-in Jurkat TCR RNA amounting to a single cell's worth was reported to be detectable. In CMV-specific effector cells, clones with more than 20 RNA copies accounted for over 97% of molecules, whereas in naive cells such clones accounted for under 1%. Naive libraries contained spiked-in Jurkat TCR RNA (10 copies' worth), which is not part of the donor repertoire. The sizes of highly expanded clones could end up underestimated when identical TCR molecules share a barcode. When barcode sub-clustering was left out, chimeric consensus sequences inflated TCR diversity, with chimeras reaching as high as 47%. Modeling indicated 2.5 to 3.5 TCR RNA copies recovered per cell, compared with about 9.4 by digital PCR, which implies a capture efficiency of around 31%.

Libraries of naive CD8 T cells were generated from roughly 21,000 to 960,000 sorted cells, with 10%, 30% or 50% of the purified RNA used. Naive CD8 T cells were FACS-sorted as CD8+CD4-CCR7+CD45RA+ on a BD FACSAria II into RLT Plus buffer. To test detection sensitivity, Jurkat RNA equal to ten TCR copies was added to samples of roughly 19,000-1,100,000 naive CD8 T cells. Enrichment of CD8 T cells was performed with RosetteSep CD8+ T Cell Enrichment Cocktail and Ficoll-Paque, after which ACK red cell lysis was carried out. Via the germline V gene, CDR1 is SGHAT and CDR2 FQNNGV. Counted from cysteine to phenylalanine, this CDR3 has 17 amino acids. Only CDR3 DNA is held: 51 bases, read in frame from base 1. V loses 4 bases, J loses 1 base, and the germline ends lie 18 bases apart.

The sample was naive CD8+ T cells from blood, with Jurkat cell RNA spiked in. Reading the label with the study, this specimen's cell subset or site is: FACS-sorted CD8+CD4-CCR7+CD45RA+ naive T cells. The receptor was derived from a human donor in good health. Some libraries in this study had Jurkat cell RNA spiked in. This chain is built from TRBV11-2 and TRBJ2-3; a tentative D match to TRBD1 spans 5 bases. The DNA sequence is TGTGCCAGCAGCTCCCCTTGGGCAACACAGGGCACAGATACGCAGTATTTT. The translation is CASSSPWATQGTDTQYF.